This note documents a single T cell receptor (beta chain) sequence. No antigen is known for it. This entry comes from a study of vaccination effects on CD4 cells after COVID-19. General study points: Marked clonal contraction was seen in infection- and vaccine-induced clones late after vaccination.

Culture lasted approximately 10 days before CD4+ T cell isolation. Vaccine administered to participants consisted of two doses of either BNT162b2 or mRNA-1273. Each vaccine recipient was nucleocapsid antibody negative and had no prior SARS-CoV-2 infection. Profiled with immunoSEQ multiplex PCR; TCRdb holds only in-frame clones, not every one. This sample yields around 66,000 clones, of which 70% to 85% are seen a single time; about 2.2% belongs to the top ten. Looked up from germline, CDR1 is LGHDT and CDR2 is YNNKEL (reference sequence). The CDR3 has 16 amino acids. After removal of 4 bases from V and 8 bases from J, the junction contained 15 bases not matched to a gene.

Sequenced material: CD4+ T cells from PBMCs cultured without peptide, taken after COVID-19 vaccination. This clonotype originated in a human donor who received a COVID-19 vaccine. The chain uses TRBV3-1 (or the pseudogene TRBV3-2) and TRBJ2-3, with 7 bases identical to TRBD2. For the CDR3, the DNA is TGTGCCAGCAGCCGACGACTAGCCGAGCAGGCTGTTACGCAGTATTTT. Translating gives CASSRRLAEQAVTQYF.